This TCR beta chain was found in a study of blood T cell repertoires in COVID-19. Study-wide background: Material from acute and convalescent COVID-19 was sourced from the United States, Italy and Spain. Sources were T cells, B-cell-depleted T cells, or PBMCs; the material itself was cDNA or gDNA.

In the original analysis: Cell counts per sample came from amplifying reference gene primers. Some clones are missing from TCRdb's copy, which holds only in-frame ones; the method was immunoSEQ multiplex PCR. Clone size and V and J calls were adopted from that table, with D and trimming inferred from the DNA. Altogether around 180,000 clones are present, roughly 77% being singletons, with the ten largest covering 6% to 7.5%. Germline V CDR1 and CDR2: LGHNT, FRNRAP. Losses at the gene ends were 5 bases for V and 4 bases for J; bases not matched to a gene: 6. This CDR3 is 15 amino acids long. The sequence came from a man in his 70s with active or convalescent COVID-19. The chain links TRBV12-5 to TRBJ2-1; 9 nucleotides align to TRBD2. Sequencing was performed on peripheral blood. This CDR3 reads CASGKTSGPYNEQFF. The CDR3 coding sequence is TGTGCTAGTGGTAAAACTAGCGGGCCGTACAATGAGCAGTTCTTC.